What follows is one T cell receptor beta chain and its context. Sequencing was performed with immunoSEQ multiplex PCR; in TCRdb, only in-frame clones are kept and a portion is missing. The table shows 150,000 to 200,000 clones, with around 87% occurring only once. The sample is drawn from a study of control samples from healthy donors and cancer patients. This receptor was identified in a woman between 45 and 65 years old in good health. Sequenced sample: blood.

The CDR3 DNA follows: TGTGCCAGCAGCCCCACGGCGGGGGCCCAAGAGACCCAGTACTTC. This codes for CASSPTAGAQETQYF. The V and J genes are TRBV7-6 and TRBJ2-5; possibly TRBD2 for D (7 bases). Germline-derived CDR1 and CDR2 are SGHVS and FNYEAQ. With 5 bases removed from V and 1 base from J, the gap between germline ends came to 14 bases. The CDR3 sequence is 15 residues long.